This paragraph reports one T cell receptor beta chain. PCR amplification relied on 60 Vbeta primers (plus 13 Jbeta primers). Sequencing was performed with immunoSEQ multiplex PCR; in TCRdb, only in-frame clones are kept and a portion is missing. Its table lists 90,000 to 100,000 clones. Trimming pared 1 base from V and 4 bases from J, leaving 16 bases between. Germline CDR1 is SGHTA and CDR2 is FQGNSA. The CDR3 totals 16 residues. These data originate in a study of cytomegalovirus exposure and HLA in healthy donors. Study in general: A data release that came early held some 79 million unique TCRs from HLA-typed donors.

This sequence originates from a woman younger than 45 in good health and CMV-seronegative. The rearrangement links TRBV7-2 to TRBJ1-1; a weak D match, TRBD1 (5 bases). The sample comprised PBMCs. CDR3 bases: TGTGCCAGCAGCTTAGGGGGCCCTCTGATCGGCACTGAAGCTTTCTTT. Protein product: CASSLGGPLIGTEAFF.